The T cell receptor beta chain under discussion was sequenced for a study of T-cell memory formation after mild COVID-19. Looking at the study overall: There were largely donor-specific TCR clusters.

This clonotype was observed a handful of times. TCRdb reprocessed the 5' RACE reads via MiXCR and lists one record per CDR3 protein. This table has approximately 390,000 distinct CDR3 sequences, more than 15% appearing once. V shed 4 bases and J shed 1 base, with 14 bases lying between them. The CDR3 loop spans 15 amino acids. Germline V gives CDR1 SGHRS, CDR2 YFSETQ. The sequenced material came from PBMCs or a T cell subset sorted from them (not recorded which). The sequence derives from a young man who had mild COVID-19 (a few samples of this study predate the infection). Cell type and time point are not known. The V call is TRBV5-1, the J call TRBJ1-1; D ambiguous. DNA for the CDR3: TGCGCCAGCAGCCTCTCGGGAGTACGGAACACTGAAGCTTTCTTT. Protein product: CASSLSGVRNTEAFF.